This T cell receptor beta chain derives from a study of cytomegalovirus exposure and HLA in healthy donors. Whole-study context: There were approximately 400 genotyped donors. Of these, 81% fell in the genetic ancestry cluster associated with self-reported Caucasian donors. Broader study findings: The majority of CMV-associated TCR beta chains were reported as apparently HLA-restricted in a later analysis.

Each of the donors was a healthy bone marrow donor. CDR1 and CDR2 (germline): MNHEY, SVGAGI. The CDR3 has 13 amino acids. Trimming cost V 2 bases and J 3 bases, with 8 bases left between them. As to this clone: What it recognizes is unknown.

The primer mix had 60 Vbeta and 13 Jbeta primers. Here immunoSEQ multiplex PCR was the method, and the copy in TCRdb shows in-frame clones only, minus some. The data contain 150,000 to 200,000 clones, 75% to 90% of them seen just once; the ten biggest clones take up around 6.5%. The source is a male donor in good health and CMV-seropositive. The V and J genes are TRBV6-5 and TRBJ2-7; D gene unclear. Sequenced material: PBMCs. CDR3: CASSYAKIYEQYF. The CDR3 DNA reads TGTGCCAGCAGTTACGCGAAGATCTACGAGCAGTACTTC.